The rows below give T cell receptor beta chains drawn from one sample of a study of PD-1 blockade in classical Hodgkin lymphoma. The repertoire was sequenced with immunoSEQ multiplex PCR; TCRdb's copy has only in-frame clones and lacks some. In the table there are nearly 25,000 clones, 91% of which are singletons. Sample: CD4+ T cells from blood. Receptors originate from a human donor with classical Hodgkin lymphoma. CDR3s include the opening cysteine and the closing phenylalanine or tryptophan. D genes are given only for firm matches. Clone sizes are given selectively: once, few, many, or a class where the clone is expanded.

clone size	J gene	V gene	CDR3 length	D gene	CDR3 protein	CDR3 DNA
-	TRBJ2-7	TRBV5-1	16	TRBD2	CASSLGPGGEGLEQYF	TGCGCCAGCAGCTTGGGGCCTGGAGGGGAGGGGCTCGAGCAGTACTTC
-	TRBJ1-1	TRBV6-5	13	-	CASSYSSRSEAFF	TGTGCCAGCAGTTACTCCTCCAGGTCCGAAGCTTTCTTT
-	TRBJ1-2	TRBV11-2	13	-	CASSLNSDYGYTF	TGTGCCAGCAGCTTAAACAGTGACTATGGCTACACCTTC
once	TRBJ2-6	TRBV4-3	16	-	CASSQDLRSGANVLTF	TGCGCCAGCAGCCAAGATCTTCGCTCTGGGGCCAACGTCCTGACTTTC
-	TRBJ1-3	TRBV10-3	16	TRBD1	CAISGGQGALGNTIYF	TGTGCCATCAGTGGGGGACAGGGGGCGCTTGGAAACACCATATATTTT
-	TRBJ2-7	TRBV28	16	TRBD1	CASSPNSRDRGYEQYF	TGTGCCAGCAGTCCTAACTCCCGGGACAGGGGGTACGAGCAGTACTTC
-	TRBJ2-7	TRBV7-8	12	-	CASSLRSYEQYF	TGTGCCAGCAGCCTCCGATCCTACGAGCAGTACTTC
few	TRBJ1-4	TRBV10-1	14	TRBD1	CASSEQGQGEKLFF	TGCGCCAGCAGTGAACAAGGACAGGGGGAAAAACTGTTTTTT
-	TRBJ2-5	TRBV18	14	-	CASSRNGVGETQYF	TGTGCCAGCTCACGAAATGGGGTTGGGGAGACCCAGTACTTC
once	TRBJ1-2	TRBV4-3	16	-	CASSQVFGMGGEGYTF	TGCGCCAGCAGCCAAGTTTTCGGGATGGGGGGAGAGGGCTACACCTTC
-	TRBJ2-1	TRBV6-5	16	TRBD1	CASSYSIRGSYNEQFF	TGTGCCAGCAGTTACTCGATCAGGGGGTCCTACAATGAGCAGTTCTTC
-	TRBJ2-7	TRBV5-6	12	-	CASSLDNYEQYF	TGTGCCAGCAGCTTGGACAACTACGAGCAGTACTTC
-	TRBJ2-7	TRBV27	18	TRBD2	CASRRLLVTSGGPYEQYF	TGTGCCAGCAGACGATTACTTGTTACTAGCGGGGGACCCTACGAGCAGTACTTC
-	TRBJ1-5	TRBV25-1	16	-	CASSDRTSGGNQPQHF	TGTGCCAGCAGTGACAGGACGTCAGGAGGCAATCAGCCCCAGCATTTT
once	TRBJ1-1	TRBV11-3	14	TRBD1	CASSPQGARGEAFF	TGTGCCAGCAGCCCACAGGGGGCTAGGGGTGAAGCTTTCTTT
-	TRBJ2-1	TRBV7-8	18	-	CASSLAPPGGLANNEQFF	TGTGCCAGCAGCTTGGCCCCGCCGGGGGGCCTAGCTAACAATGAGCAGTTCTTC
-	TRBJ1-5	TRBV28	15	-	CASSIGDVYNQPQHF	TGTGCCAGCAGTATTGGGGACGTATACAATCAGCCCCAGCATTTT
-	TRBJ2-7	TRBV20-1	11	-	CSAMALEEQYF	TGCAGTGCTATGGCCCTCGAAGAGCAGTACTTC
once	TRBJ2-7	TRBV4-3	16	TRBD1	CASSQSGLTGGYEQYF	TGCGCCAGCAGCCAAAGTGGCCTGACAGGGGGCTACGAGCAGTACTTC
-	TRBJ2-5	TRBV2	14	TRBD1	CASSIRDSLETQYF	TGTGCCAGCAGTATCCGGGACAGCCTAGAGACCCAGTACTTC
-	TRBJ1-3	TRBV7-2	14	-	CASSLDSSGNTIYF	TGTGCCAGCAGCTTAGACAGCTCTGGAAACACCATATATTTT
-	TRBJ2-7	TRBV18	15	TRBD1	CASSPTQGARGEQYF	TGTGCCAGCTCACCGACCCAGGGGGCTCGTGGCGAGCAGTACTTC
-	TRBJ2-7	TRBV7-2	14	-	CASSLSRVPYEQYF	TGTGCCAGCAGCCTGTCCAGGGTACCGTACGAGCAGTACTTC
few	TRBJ1-6	TRBV7-2	15	-	CASSLVGPPNSPLHF	TGTGCCAGCAGCTTAGTGGGCCCGCCTAATTCACCCCTCCACTTT
once	TRBJ2-7	TRBV2	11	-	CASSRSYEQYF	TGTGCCAGCTCCAGATCCTACGAGCAGTACTTC
once	TRBJ2-1	TRBV4-3	16	-	CASSQDWAGRHNEQFF	TGCGCCAGCAGCCAAGATTGGGCAGGACGTCACAATGAGCAGTTCTTC
-	TRBJ2-3	TRBV28	15	-	CASSFWGARRDTQYF	TGTGCCAGCAGTTTTTGGGGGGCCCGTCGAGATACGCAGTATTTT
-	TRBJ2-5	TRBV10-3	16	-	CATEGGGRPGAETQYF	TGTGCCACCGAGGGGGGGGGCCGTCCCGGGGCGGAGACCCAGTACTTC
-	TRBJ2-2	TRBV10-3	15	-	CAISDPRGDTGELFF	TGTGCCATCAGTGACCCCCGCGGGGATACCGGGGAGCTGTTTTTT
few	TRBJ1-2	TRBV6-5	13	-	CASSYSRREGYTF	TGTGCCAGCAGTTACTCACGCCGAGAGGGCTACACCTTC
-	TRBJ2-1	TRBV2	17	-	CASSEEYWASTNNEQFF	TGTGCCAGCAGTGAAGAATATTGGGCCTCCACTAACAATGAGCAGTTCTTC
once	TRBJ1-5	TRBV28	15	-	CAIDGGGFSNQPQHF	TGTGCCATCGATGGGGGCGGGTTTAGCAATCAGCCCCAGCATTTT
-	TRBJ1-5	TRBV5-6	14	-	CASSLGRTISPTHF	TGTGCCAGCAGCTTGGGGAGGACAATCAGCCCCACGCATTTT